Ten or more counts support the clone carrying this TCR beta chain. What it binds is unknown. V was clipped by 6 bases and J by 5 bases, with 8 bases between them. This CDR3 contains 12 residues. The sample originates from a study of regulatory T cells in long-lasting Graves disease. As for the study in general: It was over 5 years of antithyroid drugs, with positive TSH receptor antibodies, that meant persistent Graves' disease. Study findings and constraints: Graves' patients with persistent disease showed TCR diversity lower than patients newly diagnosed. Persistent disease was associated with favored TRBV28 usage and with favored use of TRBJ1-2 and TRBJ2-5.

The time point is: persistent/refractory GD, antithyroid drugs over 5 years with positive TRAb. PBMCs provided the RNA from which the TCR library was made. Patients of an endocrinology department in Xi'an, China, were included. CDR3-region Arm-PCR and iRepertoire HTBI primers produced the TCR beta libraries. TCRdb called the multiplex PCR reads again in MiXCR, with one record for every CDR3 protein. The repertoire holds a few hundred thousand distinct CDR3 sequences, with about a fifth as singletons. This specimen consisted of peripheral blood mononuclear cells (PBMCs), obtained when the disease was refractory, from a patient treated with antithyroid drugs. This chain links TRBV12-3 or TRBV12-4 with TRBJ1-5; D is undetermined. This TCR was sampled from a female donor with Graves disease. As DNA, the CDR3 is TGTGCCAGCAGAAGAGCTCATCAGCCCCAGCATTTT. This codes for CASRRAHQPQHF.